Each of the 21 T cell receptor beta chains below was sequenced from the same sample in a study of cytomegalovirus exposure and HLA in healthy donors. The primer mix had 60 Vbeta and 13 Jbeta primers. Data came from immunoSEQ multiplex PCR; TCRdb stores just in-frame clones and leaves some out. The table records about 160,000 clones, around 80% of them present only once. Sample: PBMCs. Every receptor here comes from a male donor in good health and CMV-seronegative.

V gene TRBV5-1 combines with J gene TRBJ2-7; tentatively, D is TRBD2 (6 bases). This CDR3 region has 14 residues. Trimming removed 3 bases at V and 1 base at J, with 11 bases between. Germline values: CDR1 SGHRS, CDR2 YFSETQ. CDR3 region: CASSSVGLSYEQYF. CDR3 bases: TGCGCCAGCAGCTCGGTGGGACTTTCCTACGAGCAGTACTTC.

The CDR3 loop is CASSPGGSTNEKLFF. The CDR3 bases are TGTGCCAGCAGTCCAGGGGGTAGCACTAATGAAAAACTGTTTTTT. The rearrangement uses TRBV9 and TRBJ1-4, with 7 bases matching TRBD1. The CDR3 covers 15 residues. J was trimmed by 2 bases and V by 5 bases; bases with no gene match: 6. Germline-derived CDR1 and CDR2 are SGDLS and YYNGEE.

The V gene is TRBV12-5, the J gene TRBJ2-7; D perhaps matches TRBD1 (5 bases). This CDR3 has 16 residues. The germline CDR1 and CDR2 sequences are LGHNT and FRNRAP. With 0 bases removed from V and 3 bases from J, the gap between germline ends came to 15 bases. The CDR3 coding sequence is TGTGCTAGTGGTTTGGTAGCCAGGGAATTTGTCTACGAGCAGTACTTC. Translating it yields CASGLVAREFVYEQYF.

The rearrangement uses TRBV18 and TRBJ1-5; the D is unclear. Trimming pared 4 bases from V and 0 bases from J, leaving 4 bases between. Germline CDR1 is KGHSH and CDR2 is LQKENI. The CDR3 length is 13 residues. CDR3 bases: TGTGCCAGCTCACACGGTAGCAATCAGCCCCAGCATTTT. It translates to CASSHGSNQPQHF.

The chain uses TRBV28 and TRBJ1-3; possible D gene TRBD1, 6 bases. Germline CDR1 is MDHEN and CDR2 is SYDVKM. CDR3 length equals 16 residues. V was shortened by 5 bases and J by 0 bases, with 14 bases between the two germline ends. DNA of the CDR3: TGTGCCAGCAGTCCTCCGGGACAAGACTCTGGAAACACCATATATTTT. Residues: CASSPPGQDSGNTIYF.

This chain uses TRBV10-3 with TRBJ2-1; 7 nucleotides align to TRBD1. Unmatched junction bases numbered 4, after V lost 6 bases and J lost 5 bases. This CDR3 is 13 amino acids long. The germline gives CDR1 ENHRY, CDR2 SYGVKD. Written as DNA, the CDR3 is TGTGCCATCAGCCCGGGACAGAACAATGAGCAGTTCTTC. This gives the protein CAISPGQNNEQFF.

The chain uses TRBV4-1 and TRBJ1-2; possible D gene TRBD1, 5 bases. Per germline, CDR1 MGHRA and CDR2 YSYEKL. V was trimmed by 1 base and J by 5 bases, leaving 11 bases between them. The CDR3 length is 14 residues. The CDR3 region is CASSQAQGSYGYTF. CDR3 bases: TGCGCCAGCAGCCAAGCGCAGGGTTCGTATGGCTACACCTTC.

The chain is built from TRBV5-1 and TRBJ2-3, with 13 bases matching TRBD2. After removal of 4 bases from V and 2 bases from J, the junction contained 4 bases not matched to a gene. Germline CDR1 reads SGHRS; CDR2 reads YFSETQ. There are 16 residues in the CDR3. The CDR3 DNA is TGCGCCAGCAGCGAGGGACTAGCGGGGCCCACAGATACGCAGTATTTT. This gives the protein CASSEGLAGPTDTQYF.

J is TRBJ2-7 and V is TRBV4-1, with TRBD2 identical over 7 bases. The CDR3 is made up of 15 amino acids. The trim removed 1 base at V and 0 bases at J, leaving 3 bases unmatched. The germline V gene has CDR1 MGHRA and CDR2 YSYEKL. DNA for the CDR3: TGCGCCAGCAGCCAAGGGGCGGGAGTCTCCTACGAGCAGTACTTC. Translating it yields CASSQGAGVSYEQYF.

This chain joins TRBV5-6 and TRBJ1-5, with a weak D call TRBD1 (5 bases). From germline, CDR1 is SGHDT and CDR2 YYEEEE. Deletions cut 0 bases from V and 0 bases from J, with 13 bases between. The CDR3 sequence is 17 residues long. This CDR3 reads CASSLVRGVYSNQPQHF. DNA of the CDR3: TGTGCCAGCAGCTTGGTCCGGGGGGTATATAGCAATCAGCCCCAGCATTTT.

This rearrangement joins TRBV7-9 to TRBJ2-1, with D tentatively TRBD2 (5 bases). The CDR3 contains 14 residues. Germline-derived CDR1 and CDR2 are SEHNR and FQNEAQ (reference sequence). Trimming took off 9 bases at V and 7 bases at J, with 19 bases between the two ends. In DNA, the CDR3 is TGTGCCAGTCGGGGTTGGGTCGAGAGTAATGAGCAGTTCTTC. Its protein is CASRGWVESNEQFF.

V is TRBV19 and J is TRBJ1-2, with 10 bases that match TRBD1. The J segment lost 5 bases and the V segment lost 8 bases, leaving 8 bases of the junction unmatched. The germline V gene encodes CDR1 LNHDA and CDR2 SQIVND (reference sequence). This CDR3 has 14 residues. This CDR3 is CASGNGTGAYGYTF. As DNA, the CDR3 is TGTGCCAGTGGAAACGGGACAGGGGCTTATGGCTACACCTTC. The full variable domain, in which reference TRBV19 and TRBJ1-2 provide the parts outside the CDR3, is DGGITQSPKYLFRKEGQNVTLSCEQNLNHDAMYWYRQDPGQGLRLIYYSQIVNDFQKGDIAEGYSVSREKKESFPLTVTSAQKNPTAFYLCASGNGTGAYGYTFGSGTRLTVV.

This chain joins TRBV7-3 and TRBJ1-1; TRBD1 agrees at 7 bases. The V gene end was trimmed by 6 bases and the J gene end by 1 base; junction bases not matched to a gene: 5. The CDR3 has 14 amino acids. Germline V lookup: CDR1 SGHTA, CDR2 FQGTGA. CDR3 DNA: TGTGCCAGCAGTCCCGGGACAGCGAACACTGAAGCTTTCTTT. Translation: CASSPGTANTEAFF.

CDR3 region: CASLPQRELVHEQYF. The CDR3 DNA sequence: TGTGCCAGCCTCCCTCAGCGGGAGTTAGTCCACGAGCAGTACTTC. This chain connects TRBV9 to TRBJ2-7; 8 positions agree with TRBD2. In germline, CDR1 is SGDLS, CDR2 YYNGEE. V trimming: 7 bases; J trimming: 5 bases; junction bases outside the gene matches: 14. The CDR3 length is 15 residues.

The chain links TRBV28 to TRBJ1-4; D not resolved. Trimming left V 4 bases short and J 0 bases short, with 21 bases between. The CDR3 length is 19 residues. Germline CDR1 reads MDHEN; CDR2 reads SYDVKM. As DNA, the CDR3 is TGTGCCAGCAGTTATGCCGGGGTCGGACCGGGCCCAACTAATGAAAAACTGTTTTTT. As protein: CASSYAGVGPGPTNEKLFF.

The chain has TRBV11-2 and TRBJ2-2, with 12 bases fitting TRBD2. The CDR3 is 17 residues long. Germline V gene sequence: CDR1 SGHAT, CDR2 FQNNGV. V was pared by 7 bases and J by 9 bases, with 15 bases of the junction left unmatched. The CDR3 region is CASTIPGLAGGPRELFF. The CDR3 coding sequence is TGTGCCAGCACCATCCCCGGGCTAGCGGGGGGGCCGAGGGAGCTGTTTTTT.

The rearrangement links TRBV5-1 to TRBJ2-2; D is unclear. With 4 bases removed from V and 2 bases from J, the gap between germline ends came to 9 bases. CDR3 length: 14 amino acids. CDR1 and CDR2 (germline): SGHRS, YFSETQ. The CDR3 bases are TGCGCCAGCAGCCCTGAGAAAAACACCGGGGAGCTGTTTTTT. It is translated as CASSPEKNTGELFF.

This chain links TRBV7-2 with TRBJ2-3; 7 bases match TRBD2. This CDR3 has 13 residues. The V and J ends lost 3 bases and 8 bases, in that order; junction bases with no gene match: 5. The germline V gene encodes CDR1 SGHTA and CDR2 FQGNSA. CDR3 loop: CASSLSGTSTQYF. The CDR3 bases are TGTGCCAGCAGCTTGAGCGGGACGAGTACGCAGTATTTT.

J is TRBJ1-5 and V is TRBV6-6, with a weak D call TRBD1 (5 bases). The V end was cut by 6 bases, the J end by 6 bases, with 18 bases between. From germline, CDR1 is MNHNY and CDR2 SVGAGI (reference sequence). The CDR3 length is 15 residues. In DNA, the CDR3 is TGTGCCAGCAGACAAACGGGGACTACCGGTCAGCCCCAGCATTTT. Translating gives CASRQTGTTGQPQHF.

The chain uses TRBV2 and TRBJ2-3; D may be TRBD2 (5 bases). V was clipped by 6 bases and J by 1 base, with 17 bases between them. Germline values: CDR1 SNHLY, CDR2 FYNNEI. The CDR3 sequence is 16 residues long. The CDR3 DNA reads TGTGCCAGCAGGGCCCGGGCCGCCGGGGGCACAGATACGCAGTATTTT. It specifies CASRARAAGGTDTQYF.

The chain uses TRBV6-5 and TRBJ1-1; possibly TRBD1 for D (5 bases). The CDR3 consists of 13 residues. In germline, CDR1 is MNHEY, CDR2 SVGAGI. Trimming took 2 bases from V and 12 from J, leaving 16 bases between them. The CDR3 bases are TGTGCCAGCAGTTACGGGGGAGGAGGTGAGACTTTCTTT. Translated, it gives CASSYGGGGETFF.